This T cell receptor (beta chain) derives from a study of regulatory T cells in long-lasting Graves disease. Overall study findings and caveats: The small sample size may have reduced accuracy.

The sample holds a few counts of this clonotype. Its antigen remains unidentified. V was pared by 4 bases and J by 3 bases, with 14 bases between. This CDR3 contains 15 residues. Germline V CDR1 and CDR2: SGHRS, YFSETQ. Investigators prepared the TCR beta libraries by applying iRepertoire HTBI primers and Arm-PCR of CDR3 regions. MiXCR was run by TCRdb on the multiplex PCR reads, yielding one entry per CDR3 protein. The top ten clones hold less than 30% of a sample with about 420,000 distinct CDR3 sequences, 16% of them seen once. Time point meaning: newly diagnosed GD, antithyroid drugs for less than 3 months. RNA isolated from PBMCs was used to make the TCR library. EDTA tubes held 8 to 10 milliliters of peripheral blood from each patient. The sample was also linked to a second study, of T cells in Graves' hyperthyroidism and ophthalmopathy. That source reports: Within blood appeared most thyroid clonotypes that had expanded above 0.001. Stable hyperthyroidism and ophthalmopathy were separated using 13 V-J signatures.

This TCR came from a woman aged 18-35 years with Graves disease. The chain couples TRBV5-1 to TRBJ2-1; D is unresolved. The input for sequencing was peripheral blood mononuclear cells (PBMCs), taken at new diagnosis, from a patient treated with antithyroid drugs. The CDR3 loop reads CASSLDSKLYNEQFF. The CDR3 nucleotides read TGCGCCAGCAGCCTAGACTCAAAGCTCTACAATGAGCAGTTCTTC. Together with reference TRBV5-1 and TRBJ2-1, the CDR3 gives the full variable domain: KAGVTQTPRYLIKTRGQQVTLSCSPISGHRSVSWYQQTPGQGLQFLFEYFSETQRNKGNFPGRFSGRQFSNSRSEMNVSTLELGDSALYLCASSLDSKLYNEQFFGPGTRLTVL.